Listed here are 12 T cell receptor beta chains from one sample, sequenced in a study of T cell responses to AZD1222 COVID-19 vaccine (dated by TCRdb to about 2021). Library generation was performed with the immunoSEQ multiplex PCR assay. The table comes from immuneACCESS by way of TCRdb, which keeps in-frame sequences with V and J called. Part of the clones is missing from these tables; in studies checked, under half for an unresolved V gene and the rest for unknown reasons. This sample is represented by under 300,000 clones; more than 80% of them were singletons. Around 0.57% of the sample is in the top ten clones. The sample's time point label, in plain terms: baseline before first vaccination. The material sequenced was peripheral blood, taken on day 0 of AZD1222 vaccination. Source of these receptors: an adult in good health.

The chain carries TRBV5-1 and TRBJ2-5, with 8 bases matching TRBD2. Germline loops: CDR1 SGHRS, CDR2 YFSETQ. Trimming cost V 1 base and J 4 bases; bases outside gene matches: 15. This CDR3 is 18 amino acids long. CDR3 residues: CASSLTLSGLAGGETQYF. The CDR3 nucleotides are TGCGCCAGCAGCTTGACCCTCTCTGGGCTAGCGGGCGGAGAGACCCAGTACTTC.

The chain is built from TRBV7-9 and TRBJ1-1; possible D gene TRBD1, 6 bases. V gave up 5 bases and J gave up 1 base, with 11 bases separating them. Germline loops: CDR1 SEHNR, CDR2 FQNEAQ (reference sequence). This CDR3 comprises 14 residues. CDR3 region: CASSPMTGNTEAFF. The CDR3 coding sequence is TGTGCCAGCAGCCCAATGACAGGGAACACTGAAGCTTTCTTT.

This chain joins TRBV28 and TRBJ2-5, with TRBD1 matching 9 bases. This CDR3 has 15 residues. Germline V gene lookup returns CDR1 MDHEN and CDR2 SYDVKM. The V gene end was trimmed by 5 bases and the J gene end by 4 bases; junction bases not matched to a gene: 8. The CDR3 bases are TGTGCCAGCAGTCAGGCCGGGACAGGGTCAGAGACCCAGTACTTC. This sequence encodes CASSQAGTGSETQYF. Full variable domain (remainder filled in from reference TRBV28 and TRBJ2-5): DVKVTQSSRYLVKRTGEKVFLECVQDMDHENMFWYRQDPGLGLRLIYFSYDVKMKEKGDIPEGYSVSREKKERFSLILESASTNQTSMYLCASSQAGTGSETQYFGPGTRLLVL.

The J gene is TRBJ1-2, the V gene TRBV18; 10 bases align to TRBD1. With 4 bases clipped from V and 0 bases from J, the junction kept 2 bases outside the gene matches. The CDR3 is 15 residues long. Germline lookup yields CDR1 KGHSH and CDR2 LQKENI. CDR3 DNA sequence: TGTGCCAGCTCACGAGGGACAGGGGCTAACTATGGCTACACCTTC. It yields the protein CASSRGTGANYGYTF.

The gene calls are TRBV2 and TRBJ1-1; D gene ambiguous. V was shortened by 8 bases and J by 1 base, with 11 bases between the two germline ends. Looked up from germline, CDR1 is SNHLY and CDR2 is FYNNEI. The CDR3 has 13 residues. CDR3 in amino acids: CASGGLKNTEAFF. The CDR3 bases are TGTGCCAGCGGTGGACTGAAGAACACTGAAGCTTTCTTT.

The chain employs TRBV27 and TRBJ2-7; TRBD1 matches 8 bases. V lost 4 bases and J lost 4; bases outside the gene matches: 9. The germline V gene has CDR1 MNHEY and CDR2 SMNVEV (reference sequence). CDR3 length equals 15 residues. The CDR3 is CASSSTGTGEYEQYF. The CDR3 DNA follows: TGTGCCAGCAGTTCCACCGGGACAGGAGAATACGAGCAGTACTTC.

The chain combines TRBV5-6 with TRBJ1-2; possibly TRBD1 for D (6 bases). This CDR3 is built from 17 residues. Germline assignment: CDR1 SGHDT and CDR2 YYEEEE. Trimming pared 3 bases from V and 1 base from J, leaving 19 bases between. The DNA for the CDR3 is TGTGCCAGCAGCTCGCACCTTCTAGGGACACTTAACTATGGCTACACCTTC. Protein: CASSSHLLGTLNYGYTF.

This sequence joins TRBV7-9 and TRBJ2-3, with D unclear. Trimming cost V 0 bases and J 7 bases, with 14 bases left between them. The germline gives CDR1 SEHNR, CDR2 FQNEAQ (reference sequence). The CDR3 contains 15 residues. In DNA, the CDR3 is TGTGCCAGCAGCTTAGCGCTACGAGCCGCAAATACGCAGTATTTT. Translated: CASSLALRAANTQYF.

This rearrangement joins TRBV5-8 to TRBJ1-1; D is undetermined. This CDR3 spans 12 amino acids. The V end lost 0 bases, the J end lost 4 bases, and 4 bases lay between the germline ends. Germline lookup yields CDR1 SGHTS and CDR2 YDEGEE. The CDR3, as DNA: TGTGCCAGCAGCTTGGGGAGCACTGAAGCTTTCTTT. Translation gives CASSLGSTEAFF. Filled out from reference TRBV5-8 and TRBJ1-1, the complete variable domain reads EAGVTQSPTHLIKTRGQQATLRCSPISGHTSVYWYQQALGLGLQFLLWYDEGEERNRGNFPPRFSGRQFPNYSSELNVNALELEDSALYLCASSLGSTEAFFGQGTRLTVV.

The rearrangement uses TRBV28 and TRBJ2-3; no firm D call. V lost 7 bases and J lost 2, with 13 bases in between. The germline CDR1 and CDR2 sequences are MDHEN and SYDVKM. This CDR3 region has 14 residues. CDR3 nucleotides: TGTGCCAGCATACGGCAGGTCGACACAGATACGCAGTATTTT. Its translation is CASIRQVDTDTQYF. Full variable domain (outside the CDR3, taken from reference TRBV28 and TRBJ2-3): DVKVTQSSRYLVKRTGEKVFLECVQDMDHENMFWYRQDPGLGLRLIYFSYDVKMKEKGDIPEGYSVSREKKERFSLILESASTNQTSMYLCASIRQVDTDTQYFGPGTRLTVL.

As regards this clone: This specimen includes other DNA sequences encoding the same CDR3. The chain has TRBV9 and TRBJ1-6; possibly TRBD1 for D (6 bases). CDR1 is SGDLS, CDR2 YYNGEE, per germline. The CDR3 is 14 residues long. V was clipped by 0 bases and J by 7 bases, with 8 bases between them. CDR3 loop: CASSVGQGNSPLHF. The CDR3 nucleotides read TGTGCCAGCAGCGTAGGTCAGGGGAATTCACCCCTCCACTTT.

This chain uses TRBV5-1 with TRBJ2-5, with D maybe TRBD1 (6 bases). This CDR3 region has 14 residues. V was trimmed by 4 bases and J by 0 bases, leaving 10 bases between them. Germline CDR1 is SGHRS and CDR2 is YFSETQ. CDR3 sequence: CASSRTGYQETQYF. CDR3 in DNA: TGCGCCAGCAGCCGTACAGGGTACCAAGAGACCCAGTACTTC.